The 12 T cell receptor beta chains presented below share a single source sample, sequenced in a study of CD8+ T cells in alopecia areata. Stated treatment: oral pan-JAK inhibitor, 5-10 mg twice daily. Extracted RNA was reverse transcribed into cDNA, the sequencing template. The repertoire was sequenced with immunoSEQ multiplex PCR; TCRdb's copy has only in-frame clones and lacks some. Among around 270,000 clones listed, 58% were seen once. The sequencing here drew on CD4+ T cells sorted from blood, taken at week 24, from a patient treated with tofacitinib. All receptors come from a human donor with alopecia areata.

This chain uses TRBV5-1 with TRBJ2-7, with D perhaps TRBD2 (5 bases). With 2 bases removed from V and 5 bases from J, the gap between germline ends came to 14 bases. Germline assignment: CDR1 SGHRS and CDR2 YFSETQ. The CDR3 sequence is 14 residues long. The CDR3 nucleotides read TGCGCCAGCAGCTTATCCGGGGTCCAAAACGAGCAGTACTTC. Amino acids: CASSLSGVQNEQYF.

CDR3 protein: CSVDPLTNEKLFF. CDR3 sequence (DNA): TGCAGCGTTGACCCATTAACTAATGAAAAACTGTTTTTT. The chain combines TRBV29-1 with TRBJ1-4; no definite D call. The V and J ends lost 3 bases and 1 base respectively, with 6 bases between them. Germline assignment: CDR1 SQVTM and CDR2 ANQGSEA. The CDR3 is 13 residues long.

V and J are TRBV6-5 and TRBJ2-7; D unclear. Germline V gene sequence: CDR1 MNHEY, CDR2 SVGAGI. This CDR3 spans 11 amino acids. V lost 6 bases, J lost 3 bases, and 6 bases lay in between. CDR3 residues: CASRSYYEQYF. The CDR3 DNA reads TGTGCCAGCAGGAGCTACTACGAGCAGTACTTC.

The CDR3 region is CASSFAGLTSYEQYF. The CDR3 coding sequence is TGTGCCAGCAGCTTCGCGGGTCTCACTTCCTACGAGCAGTACTTC. V gene TRBV7-2 combines with J gene TRBJ2-7; tentative D call: TRBD2 (5 bases). V lost 3 bases, J lost 1 base, and 13 bases lay in between. The CDR3 extends over 15 amino acids. In germline, CDR1 is SGHTA, CDR2 FQGNSA.

The chain joins TRBV9 to TRBJ1-2; D possibly corresponds to TRBD1 (6 bases). CDR1 is SGDLS, CDR2 YYNGEE, per germline. CDR3 length equals 12 residues. V dropped 7 bases and J dropped 8 bases, with 15 bases sitting between them. The CDR3 DNA reads as TGTGCCAGCTCCGGGGGCCGGCGGGGCTACACCTTC. Protein sequence: CASSGGRRGYTF.

The chain has TRBV9 and TRBJ2-5; the D gene is possibly TRBD1 (5 bases). The CDR3 runs to 12 residues. Germline V CDR1 and CDR2: SGDLS, YYNGEE. Between the trimmed V and J ends, which lost 3 bases and 7 bases, there was a span of 10 bases. The CDR3 DNA follows: TGTGCCAGCAGCGCCCAGGGTGCGACCCAGTACTTC. Amino acid sequence: CASSAQGATQYF.

This clone came up once. The chain carries TRBV29-1 and TRBJ1-2; 9 nucleotides agree with TRBD1. Germline CDR1 is SQVTM and CDR2 is ANQGSEA. With V trimmed by 8 bases and J by 6 bases, 7 bases remained unmatched. This CDR3 is 12 amino acids long. CDR3 sequence (DNA): TGCAGCACCCGAACAGGGGGCGATGGCTACACCTTC. It specifies CSTRTGGDGYTF.

V is TRBV4-1 and J is TRBJ1-1; TRBD1 is a possible D gene (5 bases). CDR3 length: 17 residues. Trimming removed 4 bases at V and 0 bases at J, with 18 bases between. Germline V gene lookup returns CDR1 MGHRA and CDR2 YSYEKL. The CDR3 DNA follows: TGCGCCAGCAGCCCGGGACCGTTTTTCATGGTGAACACTGAAGCTTTCTTT. Its translation is CASSPGPFFMVNTEAFF.

This clone has just a few counts. The same CDR3 can be traced to other DNA sequences in this sample. The chain carries TRBV5-1 and TRBJ1-1, with TRBD1 as a possible D gene (5 bases). There are 15 residues in the CDR3. CDR1 is SGHRS and CDR2 is YFSETQ in the germline V gene. V shed 4 bases and J shed 1 base, with 14 bases lying between them. The CDR3 sequence: CASSPEGHPNTEAFF. CDR3 DNA: TGCGCCAGCAGCCCGGAAGGACATCCGAACACTGAAGCTTTCTTT.

The chain combines TRBV7-2 with TRBJ2-2; D perhaps matches TRBD2 (5 bases). The V end lost 0 bases, the J end lost 6 bases, and 14 bases lay between the germline ends. This CDR3 is 16 amino acids long. Germline CDR1 is SGHTA and CDR2 is FQGNSA. The CDR3 spells CASSLASSIGAGELFF. As DNA, the CDR3 is TGTGCCAGCAGCTTAGCTTCTAGCATAGGCGCCGGGGAGCTGTTTTTT.

This clone was observed a handful of times. The chain couples TRBV7-9 to TRBJ1-2; possible D gene TRBD1, 5 bases. Trimming removed 7 bases from V and 6 bases from J, with 9 bases in between. In germline, CDR1 is SEHNR, CDR2 FQNEAQ (reference sequence). The CDR3 loop spans 11 amino acids. The CDR3 protein is CASTGGNGYTF. The DNA of the CDR3 is TGTGCCAGCACCGGGGGGAATGGCTACACCTTC.

This clone was observed a few times. The gene calls are TRBV10-3 and TRBJ1-1, with 7 bases that match TRBD1. The CDR3 runs to 13 residues. After removal of 4 bases from V and 9 bases from J, the junction contained 8 bases not matched to a gene. Per germline, CDR1 ENHRY and CDR2 SYGVKD. The CDR3 loop reads CAISGSGGSQAFF. The CDR3 bases are TGTGCCATCAGTGGGTCAGGGGGGAGTCAAGCTTTCTTT.